The TCR beta chain described here comes from a study of identical twins. On this clonotype itself: Its antigen is as yet unknown.

Notes on the study in general: Interpretation of the results relied on cross-sectional statistical analysis and not on following the same donors. Among monozygotic twins, out-of-frame TCR alpha sharing exceeded what models predicted.

A universal primer binding site was introduced by template switching. The final cDNA contained unique molecular identifiers. MiXCR, run by TCRdb on the 5' RACE reads, gives a single entry per CDR3 protein. The sample lists hundreds of thousands of distinct CDR3 sequences, 12% occurring once. CDR1 and CDR2 from the germline V gene are SGHTA and FQGTGA. V gave up 5 bases and J gave up 2 bases; unmatched junction bases: 2. The CDR3 length is 16 residues. The same sample was also used in a study of yellow fever vaccine responses in identical twins. That paper adds: After vaccination, twins' T cell response reportedly seemed partly convergent, partly personalized.

This sequence was found in a woman aged 18-35 years in good health. The chain is built from TRBV7-3 and TRBJ2-1, with 14 bases that match TRBD2. Sequenced: PBMCs. The CDR3 spells CASSEGLAGAYNEQFF. In nucleotides, the CDR3 is TGTGCCAGCAGCGAGGGACTAGCGGGGGCCTACAATGAGCAGTTCTTC.